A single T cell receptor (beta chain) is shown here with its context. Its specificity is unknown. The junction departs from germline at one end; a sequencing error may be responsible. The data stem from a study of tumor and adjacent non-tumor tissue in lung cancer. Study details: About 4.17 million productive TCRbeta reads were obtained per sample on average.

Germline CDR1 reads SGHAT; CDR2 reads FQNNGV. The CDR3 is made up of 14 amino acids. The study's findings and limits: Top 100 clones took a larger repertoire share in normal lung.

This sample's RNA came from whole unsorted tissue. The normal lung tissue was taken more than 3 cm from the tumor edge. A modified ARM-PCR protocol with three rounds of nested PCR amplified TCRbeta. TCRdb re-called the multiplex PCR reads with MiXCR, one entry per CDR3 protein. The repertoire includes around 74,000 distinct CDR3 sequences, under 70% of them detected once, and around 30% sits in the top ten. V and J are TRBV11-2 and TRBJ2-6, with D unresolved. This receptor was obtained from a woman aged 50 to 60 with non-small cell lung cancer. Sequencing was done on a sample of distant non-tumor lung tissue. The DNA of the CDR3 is TGTGCCAGCAGCTTAGATCCCGGTCCCAACGTCCTAACTTTC. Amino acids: CASSLDPGPNVLTF.